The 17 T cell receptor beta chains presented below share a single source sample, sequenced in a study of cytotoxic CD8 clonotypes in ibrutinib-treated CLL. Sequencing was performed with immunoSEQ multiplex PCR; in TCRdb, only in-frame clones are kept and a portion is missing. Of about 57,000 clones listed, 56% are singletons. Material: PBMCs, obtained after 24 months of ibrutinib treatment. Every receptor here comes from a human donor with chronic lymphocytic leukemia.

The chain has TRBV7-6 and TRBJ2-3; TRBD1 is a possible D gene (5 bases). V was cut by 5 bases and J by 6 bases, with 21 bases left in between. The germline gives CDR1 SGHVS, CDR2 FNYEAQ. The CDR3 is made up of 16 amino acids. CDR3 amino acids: CASSPSRVMGPDTQYF. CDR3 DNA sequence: TGTGCCAGCAGCCCCAGCAGGGTAATGGGGCCCGATACGCAGTATTTT.

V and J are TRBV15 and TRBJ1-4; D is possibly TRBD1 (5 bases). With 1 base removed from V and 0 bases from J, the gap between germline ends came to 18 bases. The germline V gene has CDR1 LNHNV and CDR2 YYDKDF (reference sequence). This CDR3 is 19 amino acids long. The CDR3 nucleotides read TGTGCCACCAGCAGAGTTGCTTTGGGGCAGGGAGCAACTAATGAAAAACTGTTTTTT. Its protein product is CATSRVALGQGATNEKLFF. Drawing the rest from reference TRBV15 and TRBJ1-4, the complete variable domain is DAMVIQNPRYQVTQFGKPVTLSCSQTLNHNVMYWYQQKSSQAPKLLFHYYDKDFNNEADTPDNFQSRRPNTSFCFLDIRSPGLGDTAMYLCATSRVALGQGATNEKLFFGSGTQLSVL.

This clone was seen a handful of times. The CDR3 nucleotides read TGTGCCAGCAGTTACGGGGGAAGTGGAGAGACCCAGTACTTC. Its translation is CASSYGGSGETQYF. The chain employs TRBV6-5 and TRBJ2-5; D may be TRBD1 or TRBD2 (5 bases each). With 2 bases removed from V and 4 bases from J, the gap between germline ends came to 11 bases. The CDR3 covers 14 residues. Germline loops: CDR1 MNHEY, CDR2 SVGAGI.

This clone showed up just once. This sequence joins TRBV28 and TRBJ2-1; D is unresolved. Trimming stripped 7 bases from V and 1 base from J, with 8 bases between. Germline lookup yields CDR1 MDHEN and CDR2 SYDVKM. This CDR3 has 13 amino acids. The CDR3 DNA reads TGTGCCAGCACCCTGGAGTCCTACAATGAGCAGTTCTTC. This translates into CASTLESYNEQFF.

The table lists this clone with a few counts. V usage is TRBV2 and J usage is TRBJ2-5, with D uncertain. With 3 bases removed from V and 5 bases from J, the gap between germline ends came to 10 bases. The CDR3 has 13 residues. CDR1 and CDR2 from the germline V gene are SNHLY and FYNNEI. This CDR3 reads CASSDSTWETQYF. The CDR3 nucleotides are TGTGCCAGCAGTGATTCGACCTGGGAGACCCAGTACTTC.

The CDR3 spells CSVLTWGQPQHF. In DNA, the CDR3 is TGCAGCGTTCTAACATGGGGTCAGCCCCAGCATTTT. The rearrangement links TRBV29-1 to TRBJ1-5; D remains unclear. Germline CDR1 and CDR2: SQVTM and ANQGSEA. The CDR3 covers 12 residues. The V end was cut by 5 bases, the J end by 6 bases, with 11 bases between.

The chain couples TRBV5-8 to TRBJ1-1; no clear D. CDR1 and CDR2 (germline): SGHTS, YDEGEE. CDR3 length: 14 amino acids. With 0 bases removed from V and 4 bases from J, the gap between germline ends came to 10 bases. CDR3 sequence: CASSLGVGSTEAFF. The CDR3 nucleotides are TGTGCCAGCAGCTTGGGAGTAGGGAGCACTGAAGCTTTCTTT.

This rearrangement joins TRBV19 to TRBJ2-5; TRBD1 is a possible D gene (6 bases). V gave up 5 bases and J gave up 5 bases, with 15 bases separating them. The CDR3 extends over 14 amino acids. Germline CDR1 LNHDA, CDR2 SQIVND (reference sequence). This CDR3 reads CASSGRGWRETQYF. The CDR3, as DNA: TGTGCCAGTAGTGGTAGGGGGTGGAGGGAGACCCAGTACTTC.

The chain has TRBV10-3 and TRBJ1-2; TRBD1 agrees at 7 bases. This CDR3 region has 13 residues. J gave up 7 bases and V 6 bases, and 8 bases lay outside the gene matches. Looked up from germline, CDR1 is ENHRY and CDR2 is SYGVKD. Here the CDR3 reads CAISGTGVGGYTF. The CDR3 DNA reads TGTGCCATCAGCGGAACAGGGGTCGGTGGCTACACCTTC.

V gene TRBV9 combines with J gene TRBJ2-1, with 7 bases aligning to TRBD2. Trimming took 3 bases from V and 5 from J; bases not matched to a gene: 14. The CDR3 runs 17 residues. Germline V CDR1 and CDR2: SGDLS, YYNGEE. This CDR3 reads CASSEVPGGSRNNEQFF. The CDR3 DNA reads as TGTGCCAGCAGCGAAGTCCCCGGGGGGTCAAGGAACAATGAGCAGTTCTTC. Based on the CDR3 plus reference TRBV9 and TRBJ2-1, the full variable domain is DSGVTQTPKHLITATGQRVTLRCSPRSGDLSVYWYQQSLDQGLQFLIQYYNGEERAKGNILERFSAQQFPDLHSELNLSSLELGDSALYFCASSEVPGGSRNNEQFFGPGTRLTVL.

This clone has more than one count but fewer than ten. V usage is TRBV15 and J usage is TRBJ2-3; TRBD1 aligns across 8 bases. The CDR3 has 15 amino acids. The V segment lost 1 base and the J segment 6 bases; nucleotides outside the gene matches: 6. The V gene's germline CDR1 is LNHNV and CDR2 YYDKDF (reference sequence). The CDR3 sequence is CATSRATGGMDTQYF. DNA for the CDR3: TGTGCCACCAGCAGAGCCACAGGGGGGATGGATACGCAGTATTTT.

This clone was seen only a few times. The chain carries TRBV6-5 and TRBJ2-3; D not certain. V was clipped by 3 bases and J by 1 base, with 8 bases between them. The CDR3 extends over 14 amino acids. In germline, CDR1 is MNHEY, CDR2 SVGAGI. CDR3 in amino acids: CASSYMAGTDTQYF. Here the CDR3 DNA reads TGTGCCAGCAGTTATATGGCTGGCACAGATACGCAGTATTTT.

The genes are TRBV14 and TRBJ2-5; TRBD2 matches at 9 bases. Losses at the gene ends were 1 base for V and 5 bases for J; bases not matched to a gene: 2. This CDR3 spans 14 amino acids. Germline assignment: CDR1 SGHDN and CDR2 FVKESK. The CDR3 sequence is CASSQVLAGETQYF. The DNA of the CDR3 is TGTGCCAGCAGCCAAGTCCTAGCGGGGGAGACCCAGTACTTC. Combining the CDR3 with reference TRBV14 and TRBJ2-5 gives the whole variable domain EAGVTQFPSHSVIEKGQTVTLRCDPISGHDNLYWYRRVMGKEIKFLLHFVKESKQDESGMPNNRFLAERTGGTYSTLKVQPAELEDSGVYFCASSQVLAGETQYFGPGTRLLVL.

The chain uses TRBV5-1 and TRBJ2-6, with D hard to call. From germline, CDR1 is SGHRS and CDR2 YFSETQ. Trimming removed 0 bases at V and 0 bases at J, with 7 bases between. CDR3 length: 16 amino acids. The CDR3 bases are TGCGCCAGCAGCTTGGTCACTACCTCTGGGGCCAACGTCCTGACTTTC. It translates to CASSLVTTSGANVLTF.

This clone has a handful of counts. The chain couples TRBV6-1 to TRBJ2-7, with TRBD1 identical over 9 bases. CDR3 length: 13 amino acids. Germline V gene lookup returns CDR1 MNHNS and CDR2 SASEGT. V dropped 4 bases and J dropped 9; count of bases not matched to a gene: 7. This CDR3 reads CASSAGTGYLQYF. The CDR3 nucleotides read TGTGCCAGCAGTGCCGGGACAGGGTACTTGCAGTACTTC.

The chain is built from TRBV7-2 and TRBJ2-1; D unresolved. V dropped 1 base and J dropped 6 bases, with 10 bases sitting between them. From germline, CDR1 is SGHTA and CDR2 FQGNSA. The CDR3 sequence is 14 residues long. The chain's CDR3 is CASSLGASFNEQFF. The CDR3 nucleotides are TGTGCCAGCAGCTTAGGGGCTAGTTTCAATGAGCAGTTCTTC.

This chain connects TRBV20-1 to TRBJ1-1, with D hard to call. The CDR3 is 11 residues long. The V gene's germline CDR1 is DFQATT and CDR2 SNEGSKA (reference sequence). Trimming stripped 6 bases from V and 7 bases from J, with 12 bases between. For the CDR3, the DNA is TGCAGTGCCCCGTCGTTGAGTGAAGCTTTCTTT. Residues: CSAPSLSEAFF.